This T cell receptor beta chain was identified during a study of monozygotic twins with inflammatory bowel disease. The study's findings and limits: Any single strong signal or clonotype tied to IBD lacked support. With inverse Simpson as the measure, TCRbeta diversity was lower in IBD patients than in healthy co-twins. Relative clonotype sharing with others was diminished in IBD patients versus healthy twins, particularly with disease activity.

The CDR3 is made up of 15 amino acids. Germline V gene data show CDR1 as SGHRS and CDR2 as YFSETQ. TCRdb re-analyzed the 5' RACE reads; it lists each CDR3 protein once, without DNA. The table lists some 400,000 distinct CDR3 sequences. With respect to this clonotype: The target antigen is unknown.

The TCR comes from a human donor with ulcerative colitis or Crohn's disease, or a healthy co-twin of an affected twin (not recorded which). The genes are TRBV5-1 and TRBJ2-1; TCRdb indicates TRBD1, and absent DNA this call remains unverified. Source material: blood. CDR3: CASIETANSYNEQFF. The complete variable domain, with remaining parts taken from reference TRBV5-1 and TRBJ2-1, reads KAGVTQTPRYLIKTRGQQVTLSCSPISGHRSVSWYQQTPGQGLQFLFEYFSETQRNKGNFPGRFSGRQFSNSRSEMNVSTLELGDSALYLCASIETANSYNEQFFGPGTRLTVL.